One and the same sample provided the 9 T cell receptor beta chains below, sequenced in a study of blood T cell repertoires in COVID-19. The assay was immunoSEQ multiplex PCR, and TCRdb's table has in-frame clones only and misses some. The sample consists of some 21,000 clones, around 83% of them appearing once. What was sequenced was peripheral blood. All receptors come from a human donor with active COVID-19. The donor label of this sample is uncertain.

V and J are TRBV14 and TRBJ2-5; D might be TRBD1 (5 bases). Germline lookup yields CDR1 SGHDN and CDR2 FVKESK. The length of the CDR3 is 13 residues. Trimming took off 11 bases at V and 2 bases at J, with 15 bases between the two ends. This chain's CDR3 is CAGRLRQQETQYF. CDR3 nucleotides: TGTGCCGGACGTCTTCGACAGCAAGAGACCCAGTACTTC. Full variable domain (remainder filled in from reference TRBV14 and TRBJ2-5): EAGVTQFPSHSVIEKGQTVTLRCDPISGHDNLYWYRRVMGKEIKFLLHFVKESKQDESGMPNNRFLAERTGGTYSTLKVQPAELEDSGVYFCAGRLRQQETQYFGPGTRLLVL.

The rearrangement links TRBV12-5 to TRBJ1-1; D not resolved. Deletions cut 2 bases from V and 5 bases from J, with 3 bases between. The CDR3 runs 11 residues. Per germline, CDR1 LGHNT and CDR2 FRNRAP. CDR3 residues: CASGLLTEAFF. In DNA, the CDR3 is TGTGCTAGTGGTTTGCTAACTGAAGCTTTCTTT.

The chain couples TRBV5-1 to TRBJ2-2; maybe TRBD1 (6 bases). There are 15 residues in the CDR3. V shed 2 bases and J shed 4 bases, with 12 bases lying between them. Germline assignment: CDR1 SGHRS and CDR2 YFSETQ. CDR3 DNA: TGCGCCAGCAGCTTAGATGGACAGCCCACCGGGGAGCTGTTTTTT. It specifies CASSLDGQPTGELFF. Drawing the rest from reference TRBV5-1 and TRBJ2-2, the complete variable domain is KAGVTQTPRYLIKTRGQQVTLSCSPISGHRSVSWYQQTPGQGLQFLFEYFSETQRNKGNFPGRFSGRQFSNSRSEMNVSTLELGDSALYLCASSLDGQPTGELFFGEGSRLTVL.

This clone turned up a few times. Written as DNA, the CDR3 is TGTGCCAGCAGGGCCTTGCGGGAGGGCCGGGGGCAGTTCTTC. Translated: CASRALREGRGQFF. V gene TRBV6-5 combines with J gene TRBJ2-1, with 9 bases lining up with TRBD2. The ends lost 6 bases at V and 12 bases at J; junction bases unmatched: 12. Germline V CDR1 and CDR2: MNHEY, SVGAGI. The CDR3 runs 14 residues.

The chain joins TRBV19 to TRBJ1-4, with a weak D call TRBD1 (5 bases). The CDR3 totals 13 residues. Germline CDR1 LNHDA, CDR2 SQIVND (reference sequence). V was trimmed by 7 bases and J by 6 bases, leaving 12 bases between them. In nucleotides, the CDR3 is TGTGCCAGTATCCAGCTAGGGGATGAAAAACTGTTTTTT. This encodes CASIQLGDEKLFF.

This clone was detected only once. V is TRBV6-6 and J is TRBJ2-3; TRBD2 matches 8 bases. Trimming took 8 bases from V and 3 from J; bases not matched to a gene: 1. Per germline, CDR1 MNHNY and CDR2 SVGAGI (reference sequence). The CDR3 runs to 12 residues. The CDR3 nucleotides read TGTGCCAGCCTAGCGGGTACAGATACGCAGTATTTT. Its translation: CASLAGTDTQYF.

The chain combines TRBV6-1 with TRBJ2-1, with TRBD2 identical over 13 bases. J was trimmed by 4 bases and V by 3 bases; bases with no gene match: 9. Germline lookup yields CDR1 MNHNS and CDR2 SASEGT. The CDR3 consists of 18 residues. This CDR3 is CASSDRLAGGPAYNEQFF. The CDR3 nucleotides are TGTGCCAGCAGTGATCGACTAGCGGGAGGACCCGCTTACAATGAGCAGTTCTTC.

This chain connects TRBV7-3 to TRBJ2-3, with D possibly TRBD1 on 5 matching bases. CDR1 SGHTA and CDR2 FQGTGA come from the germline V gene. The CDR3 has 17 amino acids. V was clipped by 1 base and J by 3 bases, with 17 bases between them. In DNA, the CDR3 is TGTGCCAGCAGCTTAAGAGGAGTGGGGTCAGGGACAGATACGCAGTATTTT. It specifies CASSLRGVGSGTDTQYF.

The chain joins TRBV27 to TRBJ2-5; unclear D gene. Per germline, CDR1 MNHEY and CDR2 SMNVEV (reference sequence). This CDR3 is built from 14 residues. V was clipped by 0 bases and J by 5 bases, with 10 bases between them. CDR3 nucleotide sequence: TGTGCCAGCAGTTTATCGAAAGTGAGGGAGACCCAGTACTTC. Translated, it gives CASSLSKVRETQYF.